This T cell receptor (beta chain) is drawn from a study of blood T cells in healthy people across ages. Whole-study findings and limits: Samples with more naive T cells showed higher observed beta diversity. Naive CD4+ cell counts and diversity both ran higher in long-lived than in aged donors.

PCR was performed a second time for about 7 to 11 cycles using a sample-barcoded 5' primer and a J-beta primer mix. TCRdb re-analysed the 5' RACE reads in MiXCR, keeping a single row per CDR3 protein. Counted here are about 1.4 million distinct CDR3 sequences, approximately 60% occurring once; the ten biggest clones make up about 6.7%. Remarks on this clonotype: No antigen is known for it.

The study isolated at least 7 million PBMCs from each sample. The TCR was taken from a man aged 18-30 years in good health. Sequenced sample: blood.

The CDR3 bases are TGTGCCAGCAGCTTAGGGAGAAGGGGTGATGGCTACACCTTC. Its protein is CASSLGRRGDGYTF. The chain uses TRBV7-9 and TRBJ1-2, with TRBD1 as a possible D gene (5 bases). The CDR3 contains 14 residues. With 1 base removed from V and 6 bases from J, the gap between germline ends came to 12 bases. The germline V gene encodes CDR1 SEHNR and CDR2 FQNEAQ (reference sequence).